This T cell receptor beta chain was identified during a study of T cell repertoires in cytomegalovirus infection. Study context: Public TCR beta signature analysis indicated the presence of both CMV infection and matching HLA type.

Overall study results and limits: Ex vivo, HLA-C-restricted CMV-specific TCR beta clonotypes prevailed over the rest of the response.

The V and J ends lost 8 bases and 0 bases, in that order; junction bases with no gene match: 7. The CDR3 is 15 amino acids. Looked up from germline, CDR1 is ENHRY and CDR2 is SYGVKD. MiXCR was run by TCRdb on the reads, yielding one entry per CDR3 protein. There are about 150,000 distinct CDR3 sequences in the sample; about a quarter occur only once, and over 9.5% lies in the top ten. This clonotype appeared a few times. Its antigen remains unknown. The sequenced sample consisted of PBMCs. This clonotype originated in a human donor in good health (CMV status not recorded). Some clones in this sample may be carry-over from other donors' samples. The rearrangement links TRBV10-3 to TRBJ2-7, with 10 bases identical to TRBD2. The CDR3 loop reads CAIGPGTSVSYEQYF. Written as DNA, the CDR3 is TGTGCCATCGGCCCCGGGACTAGCGTCTCCTACGAGCAGTACTTC.